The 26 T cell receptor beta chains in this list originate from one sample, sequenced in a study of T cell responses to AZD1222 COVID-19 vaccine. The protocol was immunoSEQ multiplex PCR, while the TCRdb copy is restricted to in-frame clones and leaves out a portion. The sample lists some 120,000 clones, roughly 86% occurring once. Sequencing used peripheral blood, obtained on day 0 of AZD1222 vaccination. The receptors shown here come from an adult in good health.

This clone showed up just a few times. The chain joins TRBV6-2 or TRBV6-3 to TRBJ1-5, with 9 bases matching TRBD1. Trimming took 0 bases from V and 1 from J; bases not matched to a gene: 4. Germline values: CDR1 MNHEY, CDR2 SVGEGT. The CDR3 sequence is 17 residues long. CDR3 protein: CASSYSGTGNSNQPQHF. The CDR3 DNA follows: TGTGCCAGCAGTTACTCAGGGACAGGGAACAGCAATCAGCCCCAGCATTTT.

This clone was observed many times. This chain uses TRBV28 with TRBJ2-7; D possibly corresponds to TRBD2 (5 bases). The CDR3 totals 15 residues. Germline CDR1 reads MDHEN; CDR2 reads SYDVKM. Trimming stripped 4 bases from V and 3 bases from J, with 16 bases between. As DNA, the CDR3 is TGTGCCAGCAGTTACGCGGACGAGGAGGTCTACGAGCAGTACTTC. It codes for CASSYADEEVYEQYF.

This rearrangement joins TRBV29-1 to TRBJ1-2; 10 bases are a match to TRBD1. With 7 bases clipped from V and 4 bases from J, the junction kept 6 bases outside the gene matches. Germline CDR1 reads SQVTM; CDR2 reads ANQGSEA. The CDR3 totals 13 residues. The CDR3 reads CSARTGGSYGYTF. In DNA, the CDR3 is TGCAGCGCCAGGACAGGGGGAAGCTATGGCTACACCTTC.

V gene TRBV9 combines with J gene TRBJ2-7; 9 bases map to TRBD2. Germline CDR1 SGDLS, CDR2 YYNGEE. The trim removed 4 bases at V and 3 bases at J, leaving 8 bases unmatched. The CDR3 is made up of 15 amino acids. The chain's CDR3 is CASSPRTSDIYEQYF. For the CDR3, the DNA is TGTGCCAGCAGCCCTCGGACTAGCGATATCTACGAGCAGTACTTC.

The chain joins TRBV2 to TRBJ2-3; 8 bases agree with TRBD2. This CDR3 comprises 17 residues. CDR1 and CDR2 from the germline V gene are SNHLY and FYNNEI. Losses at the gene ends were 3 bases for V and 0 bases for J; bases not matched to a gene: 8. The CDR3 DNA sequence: TGTGCCAGCAGTGACCTAGCGGGTTTAGCTAGCACAGATACGCAGTATTTT. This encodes CASSDLAGLASTDTQYF.

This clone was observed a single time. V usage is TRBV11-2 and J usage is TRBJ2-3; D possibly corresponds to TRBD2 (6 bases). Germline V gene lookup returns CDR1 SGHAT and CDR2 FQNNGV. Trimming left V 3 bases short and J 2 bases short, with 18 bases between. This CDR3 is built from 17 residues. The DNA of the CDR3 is TGTGCCAGCAGCTTGGGTAGGGGACTTAAGAACACAGATACGCAGTATTTT. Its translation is CASSLGRGLKNTDTQYF.

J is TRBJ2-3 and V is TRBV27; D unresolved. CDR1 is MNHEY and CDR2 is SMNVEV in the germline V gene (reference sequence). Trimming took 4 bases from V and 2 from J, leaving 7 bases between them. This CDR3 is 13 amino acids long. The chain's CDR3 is CASSSSVTDTQYF. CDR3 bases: TGTGCCAGCAGTTCCAGCGTCACAGATACGCAGTATTTT.

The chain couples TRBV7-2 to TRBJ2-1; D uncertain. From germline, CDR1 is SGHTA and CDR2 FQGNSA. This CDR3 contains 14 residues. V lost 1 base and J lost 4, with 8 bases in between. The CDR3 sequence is CASSLEVRYNEQFF. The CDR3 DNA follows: TGTGCCAGCAGCTTAGAGGTCCGGTACAATGAGCAGTTCTTC.

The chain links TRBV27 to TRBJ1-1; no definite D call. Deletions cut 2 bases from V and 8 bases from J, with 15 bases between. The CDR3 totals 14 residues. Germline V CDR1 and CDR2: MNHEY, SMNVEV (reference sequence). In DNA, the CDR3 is TGTGCCAGCAGTTTAAGGGTCTCCAGGTCGGAAGCTTTCTTT. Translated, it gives CASSLRVSRSEAFF.

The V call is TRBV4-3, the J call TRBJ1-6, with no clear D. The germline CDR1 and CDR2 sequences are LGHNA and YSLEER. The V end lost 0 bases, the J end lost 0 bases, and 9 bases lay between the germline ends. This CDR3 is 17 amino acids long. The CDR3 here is CASSQDHPSSYNSPLHF. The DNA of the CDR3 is TGCGCCAGCAGCCAAGATCACCCAAGCTCCTATAATTCACCCCTCCACTTT.

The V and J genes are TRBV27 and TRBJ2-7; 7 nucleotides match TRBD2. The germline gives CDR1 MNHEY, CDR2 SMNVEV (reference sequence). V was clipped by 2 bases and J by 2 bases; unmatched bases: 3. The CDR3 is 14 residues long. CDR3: CASSLGAGAYEQYF. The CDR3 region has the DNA TGTGCCAGCAGTTTAGGGGCGGGGGCCTACGAGCAGTACTTC.

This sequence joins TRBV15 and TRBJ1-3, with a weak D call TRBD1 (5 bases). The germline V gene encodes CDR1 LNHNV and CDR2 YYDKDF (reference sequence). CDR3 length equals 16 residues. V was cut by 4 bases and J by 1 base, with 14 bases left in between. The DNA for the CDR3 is TGTGCCACCAGCACGGGGGACGCACTTTCTGGAAACACCATATATTTT. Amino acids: CATSTGDALSGNTIYF.

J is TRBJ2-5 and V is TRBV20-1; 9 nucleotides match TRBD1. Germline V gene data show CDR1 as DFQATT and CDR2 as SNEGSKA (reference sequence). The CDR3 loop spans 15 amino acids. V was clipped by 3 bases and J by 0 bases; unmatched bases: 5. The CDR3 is CSASPGTGNQETQYF. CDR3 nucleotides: TGCAGTGCTAGTCCCGGGACAGGGAACCAAGAGACCCAGTACTTC.

DNA of the CDR3: TGTGCCAGCAGTATGTCAGGGAACACTGAAGCTTTCTTT. Its protein is CASSMSGNTEAFF. The rearrangement links TRBV12-3 or TRBV12-4 to TRBJ1-1; D is unresolved. CDR3 length: 13 amino acids. V was clipped by 5 bases and J by 1 base, with 8 bases between them.

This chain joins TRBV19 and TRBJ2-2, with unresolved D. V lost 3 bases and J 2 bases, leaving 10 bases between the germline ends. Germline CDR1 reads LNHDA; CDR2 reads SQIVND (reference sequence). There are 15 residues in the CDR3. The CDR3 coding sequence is TGTGCCAGTAGTATTACGTTTACCAACACCGGGGAGCTGTTTTTT. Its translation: CASSITFTNTGELFF.

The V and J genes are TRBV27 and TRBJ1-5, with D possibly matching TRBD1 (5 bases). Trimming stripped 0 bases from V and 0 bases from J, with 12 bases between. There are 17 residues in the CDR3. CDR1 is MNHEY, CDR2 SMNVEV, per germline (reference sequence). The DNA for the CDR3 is TGTGCCAGCAGTTTATCGGAGCGGGACTTTAGCAATCAGCCCCAGCATTTT. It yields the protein CASSLSERDFSNQPQHF.

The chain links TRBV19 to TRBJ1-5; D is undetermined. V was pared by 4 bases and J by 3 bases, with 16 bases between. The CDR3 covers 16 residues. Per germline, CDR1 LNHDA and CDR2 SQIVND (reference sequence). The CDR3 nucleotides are TGTGCCAGTAGTACCGAAGGGTGGCGGGTCAATCAGCCCCAGCATTTT. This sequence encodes CASSTEGWRVNQPQHF. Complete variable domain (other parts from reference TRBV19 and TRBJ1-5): DGGITQSPKYLFRKEGQNVTLSCEQNLNHDAMYWYRQDPGQGLRLIYYSQIVNDFQKGDIAEGYSVSREKKESFPLTVTSAQKNPTAFYLCASSTEGWRVNQPQHFGDGTRLSIL.

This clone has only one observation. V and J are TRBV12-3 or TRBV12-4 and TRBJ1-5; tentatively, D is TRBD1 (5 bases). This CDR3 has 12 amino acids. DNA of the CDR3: TGTCAACCCCGGTCTCCCAGGGAGCCCCAGCATTTT. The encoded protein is CQPRSPREPQHF.

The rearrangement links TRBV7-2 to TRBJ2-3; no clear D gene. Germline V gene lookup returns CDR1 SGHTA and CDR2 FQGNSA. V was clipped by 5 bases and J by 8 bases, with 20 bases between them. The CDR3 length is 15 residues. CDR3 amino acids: CASSPGPPVIGTQYF. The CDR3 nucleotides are TGTGCCAGCAGCCCGGGCCCCCCAGTCATTGGTACGCAGTATTTT.

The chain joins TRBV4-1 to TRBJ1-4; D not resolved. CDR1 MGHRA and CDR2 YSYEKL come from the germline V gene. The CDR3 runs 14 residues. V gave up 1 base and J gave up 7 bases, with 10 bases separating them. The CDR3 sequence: CASSQVTAGEKLFF. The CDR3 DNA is TGCGCCAGCAGCCAAGTAACTGCTGGTGAAAAACTGTTTTTT.

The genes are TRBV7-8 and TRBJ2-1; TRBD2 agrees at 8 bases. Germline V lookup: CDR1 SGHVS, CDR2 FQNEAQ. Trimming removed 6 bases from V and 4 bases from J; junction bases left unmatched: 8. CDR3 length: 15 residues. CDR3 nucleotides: TGTGCCAGCAGTCCTACTAGCGGTGGATACAATGAGCAGTTCTTC. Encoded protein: CASSPTSGGYNEQFF. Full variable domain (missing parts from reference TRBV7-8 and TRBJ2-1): GAGVSQSPRYKVAKRGQDVALRCDPISGHVSLFWYQQALGQGPEFLTYFQNEAQLDKSGLPSDRFFAERPEGSVSTLKIQRTQQEDSAVYLCASSPTSGGYNEQFFGPGTRLTVL.

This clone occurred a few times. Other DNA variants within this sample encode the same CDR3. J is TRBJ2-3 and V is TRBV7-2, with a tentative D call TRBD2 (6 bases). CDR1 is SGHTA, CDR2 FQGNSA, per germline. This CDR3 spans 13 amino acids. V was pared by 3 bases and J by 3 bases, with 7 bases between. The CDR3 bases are TGTGCCAGCAGCTTTCGGGGGACAGATACGCAGTATTTT. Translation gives CASSFRGTDTQYF.

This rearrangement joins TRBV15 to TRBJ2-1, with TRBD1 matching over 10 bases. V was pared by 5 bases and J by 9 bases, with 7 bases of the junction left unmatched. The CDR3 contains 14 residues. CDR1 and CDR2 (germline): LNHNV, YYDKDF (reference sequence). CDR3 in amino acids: CATSRGGTGVEQFF. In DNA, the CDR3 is TGTGCCACCAGCCGTGGGGGGACAGGGGTTGAGCAGTTCTTC.

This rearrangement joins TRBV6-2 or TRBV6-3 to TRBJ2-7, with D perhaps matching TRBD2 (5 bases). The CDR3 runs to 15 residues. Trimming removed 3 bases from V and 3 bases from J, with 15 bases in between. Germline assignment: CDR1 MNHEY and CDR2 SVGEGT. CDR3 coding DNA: TGTGCCAGCAGTTATAGGAAACTCCGGGGCTACGAGCAGTACTTC. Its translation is CASSYRKLRGYEQYF.

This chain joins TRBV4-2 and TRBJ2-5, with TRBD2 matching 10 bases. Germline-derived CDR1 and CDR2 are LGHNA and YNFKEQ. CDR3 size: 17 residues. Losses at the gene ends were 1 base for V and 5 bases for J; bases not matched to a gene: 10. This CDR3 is CASSQVASGRAPETQYF. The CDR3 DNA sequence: TGTGCCAGCAGCCAAGTCGCCAGCGGGAGGGCGCCGGAGACCCAGTACTTC.

DNA of the CDR3: TGTGCCAGCAGCTTCGGGACAGCCCAGAACTATGGCTACACCTTC. Protein: CASSFGTAQNYGYTF. The rearrangement links TRBV7-8 to TRBJ1-2, with 7 positions matching TRBD1. V trimming: 3 bases; J trimming: 2 bases; junction bases outside the gene matches: 6. Germline CDR1 reads SGHVS; CDR2 reads FQNEAQ. This CDR3 is 15 amino acids long.